Below are 31 T cell receptor beta chains sequenced from a single sample in a study of breast tumors, draining lymph nodes, adjacent tissues. MiXCR, run by TCRdb on the multiplex PCR reads, gives a single entry per CDR3 protein. The sample consists of over 200,000 distinct CDR3 sequences, less than 40% of them appearing once. The lymph nodes were axillary draining lymph nodes from breast cancer patients. The sample comprised axillary lymph node tissue. Receptor source: a female donor with breast cancer. Some clones in this sample may be carry-over from other donors' samples.

Comment on this clonotype: One junction end does not reproduce the germline sequence, and a read error may be involved. The chain recombines TRBV6-6 with TRBJ2-5; tentative D call: TRBD1 (5 bases). Germline CDR1 is MNHNY and CDR2 is SVGAGI (reference sequence). The CDR3 extends over 15 amino acids. The CDR3 here is CASSHSTRAGETQYF. The CDR3 DNA reads as TGTGCCAGCAGTCACTCGACCAGGGCCGGGGAGACCCAGTACTTC.

This clonotype was observed a handful of times. V gene TRBV3-2 combines with J gene TRBJ1-4; TRBD1 is the table's D call, not checked against the DNA. TRBV3-2 has pseudogene status. The CDR3 contains 17 residues. The CDR3 loop is CASSQDSWPPRGEKLFF. The CDR3 DNA reads TGTGCCAGCAGCCAAGATAGTTGGCCGCCCCGGGGTGAAAAACTGTTTTTT.

The table lists this clonotype with a few counts. The CDR3 is CASSQGVDQVATSSSTDTQYF. Written as DNA, the CDR3 is TGTGCCAGCAGCCAAGGGGTGGATCAGGTCGCCACATCCTCTAGCACAGATACGCAGTATTTT. The V gene is TRBV7-3, the J gene TRBJ2-3, with D possibly being TRBD1 (5 bases). The CDR3 is 21 residues long. V gave up 5 bases and J gave up 0 bases, with 30 bases separating them. CDR1 is SGHTA and CDR2 is FQGTGA in the germline V gene. Full variable domain (outside the CDR3, taken from reference TRBV7-3 and TRBJ2-3): GAGVSQTPSNKVTEKGKYVELRCDPISGHTALYWYRQSLGQGPEFLIYFQGTGAADDSGLPNDRFFAVRPEGSVSTLKIQRTERGDSAVYLCASSQGVDQVATSSSTDTQYFGPGTRLTVL.

This clonotype was recorded only once. This chain joins TRBV7-9 and TRBJ1-5; D gene unclear. The CDR3 is 15 residues long. Per germline, CDR1 SEHNR and CDR2 FQNEAQ (reference sequence). V lost 5 bases to trimming and J lost 3 bases, with 14 bases between them. CDR3 bases: TGTGCCAGCAGCACACCGGGGTTTAACAATCAGCCCCAGCATTTT. This codes for CASSTPGFNNQPQHF.

This clonotype was recorded many times. The chain joins TRBV6-2 or TRBV6-3 to TRBJ1-5; perhaps TRBD1 as D (5 bases). Germline values: CDR1 MNHEY, CDR2 SVGEGT. The CDR3 spans 13 residues. The V and J ends lost 2 bases and 6 bases respectively, with 8 bases between them. The CDR3 loop reads CASSYRDGQPQHF. The CDR3 DNA follows: TGTGCCAGCAGTTACCGGGACGGTCAGCCCCAGCATTTT.

Turning to this clonotype: The junction and the germline gene differ at one end; a read error may be behind it. The chain employs TRBV19 and TRBJ2-7; D unresolved. Germline values: CDR1 LNHDA, CDR2 SQIVND (reference sequence). There are 17 residues in the CDR3. The CDR3: CASSESGGFSTSYEQSF. Written as DNA, the CDR3 is TGTGCCAGTAGTGAGTCAGGTGGGTTTAGCACCTCCTACGAGCAGTCCTTC.

Concerning this clonotype: A much larger clone lies one base from this, so it may be a read error. The V and J genes are TRBV7-9 and TRBJ2-1; D unresolved. Germline V gene sequence: CDR1 SEHNR, CDR2 FQNEAQ (reference sequence). The length of the CDR3 is 13 residues. CDR3 loop: CASSSTTVNERFF. CDR3 in DNA: TGCGCCAGCAGCTCCACGACCGTAAATGAGCGGTTCTTC.

With regard to this clonotype: One base away lies a much larger clone, so this may be a sequencing read error. The V gene is TRBV6-6, the J gene TRBJ2-2; D not certain. V lost 9 bases and J 6 bases, leaving 8 bases between the germline ends. In germline, CDR1 is MNHNY, CDR2 SVGAGI (reference sequence). The CDR3 length is 11 residues. This CDR3 is CASQRSGELFF. The CDR3, as DNA: TGTGCCAGTCAGCGTTCCGGGGAGCTGTTTTTT.

V usage is TRBV24-1 and J usage is TRBJ1-6; D is undetermined. The V and J ends lost 2 bases and 10 bases respectively, with 8 bases between them. CDR3 length equals 13 residues. The germline V gene has CDR1 KGHDR and CDR2 SFDVKD. CDR3 in amino acids: CATSDWRGSPLHF. The CDR3 DNA is TGTGCCACCAGTGATTGGCGGGGATCACCCCTCCACTTT.

This clonotype was counted at least ten times. The chain couples TRBV24-1 to TRBJ2-5; 13 bases agree with TRBD2. Trimming at V came to 3 bases and at J to 9 bases, leaving 9 bases not matched to a gene. CDR3 length: 16 residues. Germline CDR1 reads KGHDR; CDR2 reads SFDVKD. CDR3 residues: CATSDAGTSGAMAQYF. For the CDR3, the DNA is TGTGCCACCAGTGATGCCGGGACTAGCGGGGCGATGGCCCAGTACTTC.

The rearrangement uses TRBV7-9 and TRBJ2-3; D uncertain. Trimming shortened V by 5 bases and J by 5 bases, and 8 bases separated the two germline ends. The CDR3 sequence is 12 residues long. CDR1 is SEHNR and CDR2 is FQNEAQ in the germline V gene (reference sequence). CDR3 loop: CASSAPVDTQYF. The CDR3 bases are TGTGCCAGCAGCGCGCCCGTAGATACGCAGTATTTT.

This clonotype was picked up many times. V is TRBV20-1 and J is TRBJ2-7, with TRBD1 as a possible D gene (5 bases). Trimming stripped 6 bases from V and 3 bases from J, with 9 bases between. CDR1 and CDR2 (germline): DFQATT, SNEGSKA (reference sequence). The CDR3 runs 11 residues. The CDR3 nucleotides read TGCAGTGCCCAGACAGTCTACGAGCAGTACTTC. Translating it yields CSAQTVYEQYF.

This chain joins TRBV6-5 and TRBJ1-3, with unresolved D. CDR1 and CDR2 from the germline V gene are MNHEY and SVGAGI. The CDR3 is 18 amino acids. Trimming removed 0 bases from V and 0 bases from J, with 15 bases in between. The DNA of the CDR3 is TGTGCCAGCAGTTACTCGGCAGCCTGGCTCGCCTCTGGAAACACCATATATTTT. It encodes CASSYSAAWLASGNTIYF.

This clonotype was found a few times. One end of the junction varies from germline; a read error may be responsible. The rearrangement links TRBV7-6 to TRBJ2-5; D may correspond to TRBD1 or TRBD2 (5 bases each). The germline V gene has CDR1 SGHVS and CDR2 FNYEAQ. CDR3 length: 15 residues. The CDR3: CASSLVREGKKTQHF. For the CDR3, the DNA is TGTGCCAGCAGCTTAGTAAGAGAGGGGAAGAAGACCCAGCACTTC.

This clonotype has a count of ten or more. The CDR3 loop reads CASTRGAGSYEQYF. Here the CDR3 DNA reads TGTGCCAGCACCCGGGGGGCAGGGTCCTACGAGCAGTACTTC. The V call is TRBV12-3 or TRBV12-4, the J call TRBJ2-7; a weak D match, TRBD2 (7 bases). V lost 7 bases and J lost 1, with 14 bases in between. The CDR3 sequence is 14 residues long.

This clonotype was detected many times. The CDR3 region is CASSASGSYNEQFF. Written as DNA, the CDR3 is TGTGCCAGTAGTGCTAGCGGGAGCTACAATGAGCAGTTCTTC. V and J are TRBV19 and TRBJ2-1; the match to TRBD2 covers 10 bases. The CDR3 spans 14 residues. CDR1 LNHDA and CDR2 SQIVND come from the germline V gene (reference sequence). J gave up 3 bases and V 5 bases, and 1 base lay outside the gene matches.

The chain carries TRBV20-1 and TRBJ1-5; possibly TRBD1 for D (5 bases). Deletions cut 4 bases from V and 9 bases from J, with 16 bases between. The CDR3 has 13 residues. The germline V gene encodes CDR1 DFQATT and CDR2 SNEGSKA (reference sequence). Here the CDR3 reads CSATKTGTRPQHF. CDR3 nucleotides: TGCAGTGCTACCAAAACAGGAACCCGGCCCCAGCATTTT.

V gene TRBV2 combines with J gene TRBJ2-7, with TRBD2 as a possible D gene (5 bases). Trimming took 6 bases from V and 0 from J, leaving 15 bases between them. This CDR3 comprises 15 residues. The germline V gene encodes CDR1 SNHLY and CDR2 FYNNEI. The CDR3 protein is CASSQDSGYSYEQYF. The DNA of the CDR3 is TGTGCCAGCAGCCAAGATTCGGGATACTCCTACGAGCAGTACTTC. The full variable domain, in which reference TRBV2 and TRBJ2-7 provide the parts outside the CDR3, is EPEVTQTPSHQVTQMGQEVILRCVPISNHLYFYWYRQILGQKVEFLVSFYNNEISEKSEIFDDQFSVERPDGSNFTLKIRSTKLEDSAMYFCASSQDSGYSYEQYFGPGTRLTVT.

This clonotype has just a few counts. The rearrangement uses TRBV6-1 and TRBJ2-3; 11 bases agree with TRBD2. The CDR3 consists of 16 residues. CDR1 is MNHNS and CDR2 is SASEGT in the germline V gene. The trim removed 4 bases at V and 3 bases at J, leaving 6 bases unmatched. CDR3: CASSALAGGLTDTQYF. The CDR3 DNA sequence: TGTGCCAGCAGTGCCCTAGCGGGGGGTCTAACAGATACGCAGTATTTT.

Concerning this clonotype itself: The DNA is omitted, as the CDR3 cannot be located on it reliably, and the CDR3 follows TCRdb's listing. J is TRBJ2-7 and V is TRBV25-1; TRBD2 is taken as the D call from the table, unchecked against the DNA. From its first to its last residue, the CDR3 has 15 amino acids. CDR1 is MGHDK, CDR2 SYGVNS, per germline. CDR3 amino acids: CACSARASGGYEQYF.

This clonotype was counted many times. The gene calls are TRBV24-1 and TRBJ1-5; a weak D match, TRBD1 (5 bases). Per germline, CDR1 KGHDR and CDR2 SFDVKD. The V end lost 7 bases, the J end lost 6 bases, and 18 bases lay between the germline ends. The CDR3 covers 15 residues. This chain's CDR3 is CATSPGSQGSQPQHF. The CDR3, as DNA: TGTGCCACCAGCCCGGGGTCTCAGGGATCTCAGCCCCAGCATTTT.

About this clonotype: A clone one base away is much larger, so this may be a read error. This chain uses TRBV20-1 with TRBJ2-1; the match to TRBD2 covers 7 bases. This CDR3 has 13 amino acids. Germline V gives CDR1 DFQATT, CDR2 SNEGSKA (reference sequence). The CDR3: CSAGGTIPNAQFF. The CDR3 DNA reads TGCAGTGCTGGGGGGACTATCCCCAATGCGCAGTTCTTC.

This rearrangement joins TRBV7-9 to TRBJ2-3, with 8 bases identical to TRBD2. Germline CDR1 SEHNR, CDR2 FQNEAQ (reference sequence). V was clipped by 2 bases and J by 2 bases; unmatched bases: 9. CDR3 length: 17 residues. The DNA of the CDR3 is TGTGCCAGCAGCTTACGGGGGGGGGGGTCCCCCACAGATACGCAGTATTTT. Its translation: CASSLRGGGSPTDTQYF.

This clonotype was detected ten times or more. This chain links TRBV4-3 with TRBJ2-2; D not certain. The V end lost 1 base, the J end lost 0 bases, and 3 bases lay between the germline ends. The V gene's germline CDR1 is LGHNA and CDR2 YSLEER. The CDR3 is 14 amino acids. In nucleotides, the CDR3 is TGCGCCAGCAGCCAAGGACCGAACACCGGGGAGCTGTTTTTT. It yields the protein CASSQGPNTGELFF.

This clonotype was detected a few times. The chain carries TRBV10-1 and TRBJ2-2, with D maybe TRBD2 (5 bases). CDR1 is WNHNN and CDR2 is SYGVQD in the germline V gene (reference sequence). The V end lost 4 bases, the J end lost 4 bases, and 10 bases lay between the germline ends. This CDR3 comprises 14 residues. This CDR3 reads CASSAGLLTGELFF. In DNA, the CDR3 is TGCGCCAGCAGTGCCGGACTTCTCACCGGGGAGCTGTTTTTT.

This clonotype was seen more than once but under ten times. Here the CDR3 omits its conserved ending phenylalanine or tryptophan, so a read error is the likely source. No DNA is shown, since the ends of the CDR3 on it are uncertain; the CDR3 is the one TCRdb lists. The chain employs TRBV7-3 and TRBJ2-1; the D call TRBD2 from the table was never checked on the DNA. CDR1 SGHTA and CDR2 FQGTGA come from the germline V gene. 10 amino acids form the CDR3, both terminal residues included. The CDR3 here is CASSSSGLAG.

This clonotype was seen a single time. The V call is TRBV12-5, the J call TRBJ2-1; D assignment may be TRBD1 or TRBD2 (6 bases each). The CDR3 runs to 15 residues. The germline V gene encodes CDR1 LGHNT and CDR2 FRNRAP. Trimming removed 3 bases from V and 4 bases from J, with 13 bases in between. The DNA of the CDR3 is TGTGCTAGTGGTTTCGTAGGGGGGTCATACAATGAGCAGTTCTTC. It yields the protein CASGFVGGSYNEQFF.

This clonotype was detected ten times or more. This rearrangement joins TRBV9 to TRBJ2-2; 12 bases align to TRBD2. This CDR3 has 15 residues. CDR1 is SGDLS and CDR2 is YYNGEE in the germline V gene. The V and J ends lost 3 bases and 6 bases, in that order; junction bases with no gene match: 3. CDR3 nucleotides: TGTGCCAGCAGCGCTAGCGGGAGGGCCGCCGGGGAGCTGTTTTTT. Encoded protein: CASSASGRAAGELFF.

This chain links TRBV18 with TRBJ1-2; TRBD1 aligns across 7 bases. The trim removed 3 bases at V and 1 base at J, leaving 14 bases unmatched. This CDR3 region has 18 residues. Germline loops: CDR1 KGHSH, CDR2 LQKENI. The CDR3 here is CASSPSRTGSIFNYGYTF. The CDR3 nucleotides read TGTGCCAGCTCACCGAGCCGGACAGGCAGCATTTTTAACTATGGCTACACCTTC. Supplemented by reference TRBV18 and TRBJ1-2, the full variable domain reads NAGVMQNPRHLVRRRGQEARLRCSPMKGHSHVYWYRQLPEEGLKFMVYLQKENIIDESGMPKERFSAEFPKEGPSILRIQQVVRGDSAAYFCASSPSRTGSIFNYGYTFGSGTRLTVV.

About this clonotype: A much larger clone sits a single nucleotide away, making a read error possible. As DNA, the CDR3 is TGTGCTAGTGGCCCTCTGGGACAGCACTATGGCTACACCTTC. Its protein is CASGPLGQHYGYTF. V gene TRBV12-5 combines with J gene TRBJ1-2; TRBD1 aligns across 7 bases. The germline V gene encodes CDR1 LGHNT and CDR2 FRNRAP. This CDR3 comprises 14 residues. Trimming removed 6 bases from V and 3 bases from J; junction bases left unmatched: 7.

The chain couples TRBV10-3 to TRBJ1-6, with D possibly being TRBD1 (6 bases). Germline V CDR1 and CDR2: ENHRY, SYGVKD. The ends were cut back, 3 bases at V and 7 bases at J, with 10 bases in the middle. The length of the CDR3 is 14 residues. The CDR3 region is CAISDGRGNSPLHF. CDR3 in DNA: TGTGCCATCAGTGACGGCAGGGGCAATTCACCCCTCCACTTT.